The clone carrying this TCR beta chain was counted only a few times. Antigen specificity is unknown. The data are from a study of early stage breast cancer tumors. About the study: Most invasive tumors, twelve of 16, were ER+/PR+/HER2-. Study-wide results and limits: Tumor and normal breast were distinguished via blood comparison in 14 of 16 patients. Tumors had about 2.5-fold higher T cell density and higher clonality than adjacent normal breast tissue.

In germline, CDR1 is SGHTA, CDR2 FQGTGA. This CDR3 has 14 amino acids. Losses at the gene ends were 2 bases for V and 6 bases for J; bases not matched to a gene: 4. The table came from immunoSEQ multiplex PCR; TCRdb's copy has only in-frame clones and leaves some out. The sample carries 45,000 to 60,000 clones, around 90% recorded once. This sequence joins TRBV7-3 and TRBJ1-2; 9 positions agree with TRBD1. Source material: blood. This TCR came from a person between 65 and 79 years old with breast cancer. The CDR3: CASSLAGQGDGYTF. The CDR3 DNA follows: TGTGCCAGCAGCTTAGCGGGACAGGGCGATGGCTACACCTTC.